This T cell receptor (beta chain) was captured by sequencing in a study of T-cell memory formation after mild COVID-19. CDR1 is MNHEY and CDR2 is SMNVEV in the germline V gene (reference sequence). The CDR3 loop spans 15 amino acids. V lost 6 bases to trimming and J lost 7 bases, with 21 bases between them. Concerning this clonotype itself: Its antigen is not known.

Study findings and constraints: Still unconfirmed is whether the second-wave clones peaking on day 37 recognized SARS-CoV-2. While clones contracting from day 15 to 85 were balanced between CD4 and CD8, later expanders leaned CD4+. There were some responding clones in pre-infection memory, which suggested that cross-reactive memory had joined.

Via MiXCR, TCRdb re-called the 5' RACE reads, giving one row per CDR3 protein. Counted here are hundreds of thousands of distinct CDR3 sequences, around 25% occurring once; the ten biggest clones make up roughly an eighth. The sequenced sample consisted of PBMCs or a T cell subset sorted from them (not recorded which). The rearrangement uses TRBV27 and TRBJ1-2; D might be TRBD1 (5 bases). The clonotype originates from an adult woman who had mild COVID-19 (a few samples of this study predate the infection). Cell type and time point are not known. The chain's CDR3 is CASSQRGGRGTGYTF. In DNA form, the CDR3 reads TGTGCCAGCAGCCAGAGGGGAGGGCGGGGTACTGGCTACACCTTC.